This TCR beta chain was obtained from a study of blood T cell repertoires in COVID-19. Using immunoSEQ multiplex PCR, the repertoire was profiled, and TCRdb retains in-frame clones only, with some absent. The repertoire consists of tens of thousands of clones, with approximately 80% occurring once and the leading ten covering 15% to 20%. CDR3 length: 13 amino acids. V shed 5 bases and J 3 bases; nucleotides not matched to a gene: 1. This TCR derives from an elderly woman with acute or convalescent COVID-19. Sequencing was performed on peripheral blood. V gene TRBV12-3 or TRBV12-4 combines with J gene TRBJ1-5, with 7 positions matching TRBD1. CDR3 sequence (DNA): TGTGCCAGCAGTGGACAGGTCAATCAGCCCCAGCATTTT. This encodes CASSGQVNQPQHF.